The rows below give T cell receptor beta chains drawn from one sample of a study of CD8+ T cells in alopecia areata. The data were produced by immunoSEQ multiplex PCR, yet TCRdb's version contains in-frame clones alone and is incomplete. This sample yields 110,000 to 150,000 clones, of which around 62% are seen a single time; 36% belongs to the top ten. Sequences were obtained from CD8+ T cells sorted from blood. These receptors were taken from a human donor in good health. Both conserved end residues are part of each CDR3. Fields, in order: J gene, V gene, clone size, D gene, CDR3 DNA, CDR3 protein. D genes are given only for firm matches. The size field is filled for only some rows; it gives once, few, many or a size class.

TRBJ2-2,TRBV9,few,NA,TGTGCCAGCGAGGAAAACACCGGGGAGCTGTTTTTT,CASEENTGELFF
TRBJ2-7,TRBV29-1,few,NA,TGCAGCGTTGTCGTGGGAGGATTCTACGAGCAGTACTTC,CSVVVGGFYEQYF
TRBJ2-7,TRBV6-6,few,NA,TGTGCCAGCAGATTGGACGGCTACGAGCAGTACTTC,CASRLDGYEQYF
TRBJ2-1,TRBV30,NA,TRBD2,TGTGCCTGGAGCGGGGGGGAGGCCTACAATGAGCAGTTCTTC,CAWSGGEAYNEQFF
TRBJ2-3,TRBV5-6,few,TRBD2,TGTGCCAGCAGCTTTGAAGGGAGGGACACAGATACGCAGTATTTT,CASSFEGRDTDTQYF
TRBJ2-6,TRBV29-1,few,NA,TGCAGCGTTGAAATCCAGAGCCCCGTCTCTGGGGCCAACGTCCTGACTTTC,CSVEIQSPVSGANVLTF
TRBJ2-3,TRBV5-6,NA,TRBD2,TGTGCCAGCAGCCTCCCCCTAGCGGGAGGGCTCACAGATACGCAGTATTTT,CASSLPLAGGLTDTQYF
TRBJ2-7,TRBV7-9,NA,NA,TGTGCCAGCAGTAGGGAGGATCTCGAGCAGTACTTC,CASSREDLEQYF
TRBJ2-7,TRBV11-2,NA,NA,TGTGCCAGCAGCTTAGGAAACGGCTTGAACGAGCAGTACTTC,CASSLGNGLNEQYF
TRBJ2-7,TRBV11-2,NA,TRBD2,TGTGCCAGCAGCTTAACCCCTCGGCGGGAGCCTCTCTACGAGCAGTACTTC,CASSLTPRREPLYEQYF
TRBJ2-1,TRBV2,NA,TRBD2,TGTGCCAGCAGCCTCGGGACTAGCGGAACCAATGAGCAGTTCTTC,CASSLGTSGTNEQFF
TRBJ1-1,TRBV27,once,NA,TGTGCCAGCAACAGAGGCACTGAAGCTTTCTTT,CASNRGTEAFF
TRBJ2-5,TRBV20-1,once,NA,TGCAGTGCCCCCGTAGAGACCCAGTACTTC,CSAPVETQYF
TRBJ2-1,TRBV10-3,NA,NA,TGTGCCATCAGTGAGTTCTTAGGCACCTACAATGAGCAGTTCTTC,CAISEFLGTYNEQFF
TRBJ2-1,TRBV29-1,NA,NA,TGCAGCGTTATGAGGCGCCAGGAGTTCTTC,CSVMRRQEFF
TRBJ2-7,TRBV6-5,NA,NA,TGTGCCAGCAGTTACTCGAATTGGGGCGAGCAGTACTTC,CASSYSNWGEQYF
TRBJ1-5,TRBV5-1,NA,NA,TGCGCCAGCAGCTTGGGTGACAGTACCAATCAGCCCCAGCATTTT,CASSLGDSTNQPQHF
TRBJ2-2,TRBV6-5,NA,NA,TGTGCCAGCAGTCCCTCGGCCCCCGGGGAGCTGTTTTTT,CASSPSAPGELFF
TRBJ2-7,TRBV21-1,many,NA,TGTGCCAGCAGCACGGGACAGGGCGGTTACGAGCAGTACTTC,CASSTGQGGYEQYF
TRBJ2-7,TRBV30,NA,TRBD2,TGTGCCTGGAGTGGCTCAGTACCGGGACTAGCGGGTGAGGGATACGAGCAGTACTTC,CAWSGSVPGLAGEGYEQYF
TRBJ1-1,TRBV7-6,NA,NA,TGTGCCAGCAGCTGGCTGACAGAGAACACTGAAGCTTTCTTT,CASSWLTENTEAFF
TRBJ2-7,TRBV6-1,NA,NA,TGTGCCAGCAGTGCACTGGGGGTCTCCTACGAGCAGTACTTC,CASSALGVSYEQYF
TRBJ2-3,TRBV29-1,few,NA,TGCAGGTCGGCGGGGTCCACAGATACGCAGTATTTT,CRSAGSTDTQYF
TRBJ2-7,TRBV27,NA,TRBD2,TGTGCCACCTCCTTAGCGGGAGGCTACGAGCAGTACTTC,CATSLAGGYEQYF
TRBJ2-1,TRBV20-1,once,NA,TGCAGTGCCTCGGAGGGATTTGAGCAGTTCTTC,CSASEGFEQFF
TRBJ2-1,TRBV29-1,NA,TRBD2,TGCAGCGTTGAAGGCGCAGCGGGGAGCTCCTACAATGAGCAGTTCTTC,CSVEGAAGSSYNEQFF
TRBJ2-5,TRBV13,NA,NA,TGTGCCAGCAGCCCCCCTCTTGAGAAAGAGACCCAGTACTTC,CASSPPLEKETQYF
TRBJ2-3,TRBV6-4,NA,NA,TGTGCCAGCAGTGGACTGGGAGATACGCAGTATTTT,CASSGLGDTQYF
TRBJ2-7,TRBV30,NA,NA,TGTGCCTGGAGTGTACCGAGGGCACACCTATCCTACGAGCAGTACTTC,CAWSVPRAHLSYEQYF
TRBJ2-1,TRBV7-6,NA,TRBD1,TGTGCCAGCAGCCCCTGGACAGGGGATGAGCAGTTCTTC,CASSPWTGDEQFF
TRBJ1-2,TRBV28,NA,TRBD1,TGTGCCAGCAGGACCGGGACAGGGTCGCAAGGATCCTATGGCTACACCTTC,CASRTGTGSQGSYGYTF
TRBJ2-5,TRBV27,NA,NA,TGTGCCAGCGGCCGTATCGGGGTTGAGGAGACCCAGTACTTC,CASGRIGVEETQYF
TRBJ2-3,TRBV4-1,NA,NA,TGCGCCAGCAGCCTGAAGAAGGATACGCAGTATTTT,CASSLKKDTQYF
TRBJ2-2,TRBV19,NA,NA,TGTGCCAGTAGTATATGGGTACGGGATCCCGGGGAGCTGTTTTTT,CASSIWVRDPGELFF
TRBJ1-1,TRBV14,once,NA,TGTGCCAGCAACCCGACGGGGAACACTGAAGCTTTCTTT,CASNPTGNTEAFF
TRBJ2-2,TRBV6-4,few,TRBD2,TGTGCCAGCAGTAGCGGGAGGGACACCGGGGAGCTGTTTTTT,CASSSGRDTGELFF
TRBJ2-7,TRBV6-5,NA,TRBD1,TGTGCCAGCAGTCCGCGCCGGGACAGGGGATTCGAGCAGTACTTC,CASSPRRDRGFEQYF
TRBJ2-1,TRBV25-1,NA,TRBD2,TGTGCCAGCAGCCCTAGCGGGAGAGTGTACAATGAGCAGTTCTTC,CASSPSGRVYNEQFF
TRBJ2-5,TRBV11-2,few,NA,TGTGCCAGCAGCTTAGATCCTGAAGAGACCCAGTACTTC,CASSLDPEETQYF
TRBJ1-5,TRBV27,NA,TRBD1,TGTGCCAGCAGTTCCTCGACAGGGGGGGAGCAGCCCCAGCATTTT,CASSSSTGGEQPQHF
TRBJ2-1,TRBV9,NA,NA,TGTGCCAGCAGCGCTCGACCGGGGGTCTCCTACAATGAGCAGTTCTTC,CASSARPGVSYNEQFF
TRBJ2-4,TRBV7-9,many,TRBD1,TGTGCCAGCAGCGACCTACAGGGGTCGGGCAAAAACATTCAGTACTTC,CASSDLQGSGKNIQYF
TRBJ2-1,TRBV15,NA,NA,TGTGCCACCAGCAGAGAGGTGAGTGAGCAGTTCTTC,CATSREVSEQFF
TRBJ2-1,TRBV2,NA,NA,TGTGCCACGGGTGAGGGTAATGAGCAGTTCTTC,CATGEGNEQFF
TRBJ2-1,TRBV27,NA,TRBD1,TGTGCCAGCAGTCCCCCTGCGTCGGGACAGCCGTACAATGAGCAGTTCTTC,CASSPPASGQPYNEQFF
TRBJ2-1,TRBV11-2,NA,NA,TGTGCCAGCACCCGCGGATACAATGAGCAGTTCTTC,CASTRGYNEQFF
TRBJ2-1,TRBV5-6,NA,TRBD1,TGTGCCAGCAGCTTGTCTTGGGACAGGGGGCATAATGAGCAGTTCTTC,CASSLSWDRGHNEQFF
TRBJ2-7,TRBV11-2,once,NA,TGTGCCAGCAGCTTAGACGAGCAGTACTTC,CASSLDEQYF
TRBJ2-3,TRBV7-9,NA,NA,TGTGCCAGCAGCCCCGATTGGGCTAGCCCAGATACGCAGTATTTT,CASSPDWASPDTQYF
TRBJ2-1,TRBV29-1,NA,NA,TGCAGCGTTCGTATGTGGGACGGCAATGAGCAGTTCTTC,CSVRMWDGNEQFF
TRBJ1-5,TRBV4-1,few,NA,TGCGCCAGCAGCCCTAATCTTGGCAGCCGCAATCAGCCCCAGCATTTT,CASSPNLGSRNQPQHF
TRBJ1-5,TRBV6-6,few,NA,TGTGCCAGCAGCGACGGTAGCAATCAGCCCCAGCATTTT,CASSDGSNQPQHF
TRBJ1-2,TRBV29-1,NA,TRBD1,TGCAGCGTCTGGGACAGTAACTATGGCTACACCTTC,CSVWDSNYGYTF
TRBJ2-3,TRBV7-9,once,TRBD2,TGTGCCAGCAGCTCGACTAGCGGACAAACAGATACGCAGTATTTT,CASSSTSGQTDTQYF
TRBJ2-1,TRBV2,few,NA,TGTGCCAGCACCTCACCGAATGATCCCAATGAGCAGTTCTTC,CASTSPNDPNEQFF
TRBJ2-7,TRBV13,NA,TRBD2,TGTGCCAGCAGCTCCTGGGCGGGAGTGAAGAACGAGCAGTACTTC,CASSSWAGVKNEQYF